The 11 T cell receptor beta chains reported below all come from one sample, sequenced in a study of neurological immune-mediated disorders. In TCRdb, the 5' RACE reads were re-called with MiXCR into one record per CDR3 protein. The sample carries 30,000 to 50,000 distinct CDR3 sequences, around 7% recorded once. The sample was CD4+ T cells from blood. The receptors originated from a man in his fifties or sixties in good health.

This clonotype has a count of ten or more. The V and J genes are TRBV20-1 and TRBJ2-2, with TRBD2 matching 11 bases. Per germline, CDR1 DFQATT and CDR2 SNEGSKA (reference sequence). Unmatched junction bases numbered 9, after V lost 5 bases and J lost 4 bases. The CDR3 loop spans 16 amino acids. CDR3 amino acids: CSASGTSGPGTGELFF. CDR3 sequence (DNA): TGCAGTGCTTCCGGGACTAGCGGACCTGGCACCGGGGAGCTGTTTTTT.

This clonotype was found many times. V usage is TRBV7-2 and J usage is TRBJ2-7, with D tentatively TRBD1 (6 bases). Germline lookup yields CDR1 SGHTA and CDR2 FQGNSA. This CDR3 contains 16 residues. The V and J ends lost 6 bases and 0 bases respectively, with 18 bases between them. DNA of the CDR3: TGTGCCAGCAGTCGGTCCGGGACACGCGTCTCCTACGAGCAGTACTTC. It yields the protein CASSRSGTRVSYEQYF. The full variable domain, its missing parts supplied by reference TRBV7-2 and TRBJ2-7, is GAGVSQSPSNKVTEKGKDVELRCDPISGHTALYWYRQSLGQGLEFLIYFQGNSAPDKSGLPSDRFSAERTGGSVSTLTIQRTQQEDSAVYLCASSRSGTRVSYEQYFGPGTRLTVT.

This clonotype showed up many times. The chain uses TRBV4-1 and TRBJ2-7; D tentatively fits TRBD1 or TRBD2 (5 bases each). This CDR3 is 15 amino acids long. Germline loops: CDR1 MGHRA, CDR2 YSYEKL. The germline V and J ends were trimmed by 1 base and 4 bases, with 14 bases remaining between them. The CDR3 DNA sequence: TGCGCCAGCAGCCAAGTTCCCCCCGGGGCTTACGAGCAGTACTTC. Encoded protein: CASSQVPPGAYEQYF.

This clonotype was seen repeatedly, ten times or more. V gene TRBV28 combines with J gene TRBJ2-3; 7 bases fit TRBD1. The junction had 11 bases not matched to a gene; V was cut back by 6 bases and J by 5 bases. The germline V gene encodes CDR1 MDHEN and CDR2 SYDVKM. This CDR3 comprises 15 residues. The CDR3 coding sequence is TGTGCCAGCAGCCAAGGGACAGACAGGAGAGATACGCAGTATTTT. It specifies CASSQGTDRRDTQYF.

This clonotype has more than one count but fewer than ten. This sequence joins TRBV30 and TRBJ2-7; a weak D match, TRBD1 (5 bases). Germline CDR1 reads GTSNPN; CDR2 reads SVGIG (reference sequence). The CDR3 length is 14 residues. Trimming stripped 0 bases from V and 0 bases from J, with 9 bases between. CDR3 region: CAWSVGGHSYEQYF. For the CDR3, the DNA is TGTGCCTGGAGTGTTGGCGGACACTCCTACGAGCAGTACTTC. Variable domain in full (rest from reference TRBV30 and TRBJ2-7): SQTIHQWPATLVQPVGSPLSLECTVEGTSNPNLYWYRQAAGRGLQLLFYSVGIGQISSEVPQNLSASRPQDRQFILSSKKLLLSDSGFYLCAWSVGGHSYEQYFGPGTRLTVT.

This chain links TRBV7-9 with TRBJ2-7, with no clear D. The germline V gene encodes CDR1 SEHNR and CDR2 FQNEAQ (reference sequence). The length of the CDR3 is 16 residues. V lost 5 bases and J lost 1, with 18 bases in between. CDR3 sequence: CASSPTFSTPSYEQYF. The CDR3 bases are TGTGCCAGCAGCCCTACCTTCTCTACACCTTCCTACGAGCAGTACTTC. Full variable domain (missing parts from reference TRBV7-9 and TRBJ2-7): DTGVSQNPRHKITKRGQNVTFRCDPISEHNRLYWYRQTLGQGPEFLTYFQNEAQLEKSRLLSDRFSAERPKGSFSTLEIQRTEQGDSAMYLCASSPTFSTPSYEQYFGPGTRLTVT.

This clonotype was found many times. The chain is built from TRBV20-1 and TRBJ1-1; tentatively, D is TRBD1 (5 bases). There are 14 residues in the CDR3. V gave up 2 bases and J gave up 5 bases, with 15 bases separating them. From germline, CDR1 is DFQATT and CDR2 SNEGSKA (reference sequence). CDR3 loop: CSARSGREVTEAFF. In DNA form, the CDR3 reads TGCAGTGCTAGATCAGGCAGGGAGGTTACTGAAGCTTTCTTT.

This clonotype was picked up many times. The chain employs TRBV7-3 and TRBJ1-6, with D tentatively TRBD1 (5 bases). CDR3 size: 13 residues. Germline assignment: CDR1 SGHTA and CDR2 FQGTGA. V dropped 5 bases and J dropped 13 bases, with 15 bases sitting between them. The CDR3 region is CASSATGQGPLHF. The DNA of the CDR3 is TGTGCCAGCAGCGCCACCGGACAAGGTCCCCTCCACTTT.

There are many counts of this clonotype. This chain uses TRBV4-3 with TRBJ1-5; no clear D. The ends were cut back, 3 bases at V and 8 bases at J, with 14 bases in the middle. The germline V gene encodes CDR1 LGHNA and CDR2 YSLEER. The CDR3 loop spans 14 amino acids. The CDR3 is CASSQEARNKPQHF. CDR3 sequence (DNA): TGCGCCAGCAGCCAGGAAGCACGGAACAAGCCCCAGCATTTT.

With regard to this clonotype: Likely a read error: the CDR3 ends without its conserved phenylalanine or tryptophan. The gene calls are TRBV5-6 and TRBJ2-3, with 10 bases matching TRBD2. The CDR3 extends over 15 amino acids. V trimming: 2 bases; J trimming: 8 bases; junction bases outside the gene matches: 8. CDR1 SGHDT and CDR2 YYEEEE come from the germline V gene. CDR3 sequence: CASSLGLAAPGTQYC. CDR3 sequence (DNA): TGTGCCAGCAGCTTAGGACTAGCGGCACCGGGTACGCAGTATTGT.

This clonotype was detected many times. The CDR3 here is CASSSTGREFSDTQYF. DNA for the CDR3: TGTGCCAGCAGCTCCACCGGGAGAGAGTTCTCAGATACGCAGTATTTT. V usage is TRBV5-6 and J usage is TRBJ2-3; D is possibly TRBD2 (6 bases). The germline gives CDR1 SGHDT, CDR2 YYEEEE. This CDR3 has 16 residues. Trimming took off 3 bases at V and 4 bases at J, with 18 bases between the two ends.